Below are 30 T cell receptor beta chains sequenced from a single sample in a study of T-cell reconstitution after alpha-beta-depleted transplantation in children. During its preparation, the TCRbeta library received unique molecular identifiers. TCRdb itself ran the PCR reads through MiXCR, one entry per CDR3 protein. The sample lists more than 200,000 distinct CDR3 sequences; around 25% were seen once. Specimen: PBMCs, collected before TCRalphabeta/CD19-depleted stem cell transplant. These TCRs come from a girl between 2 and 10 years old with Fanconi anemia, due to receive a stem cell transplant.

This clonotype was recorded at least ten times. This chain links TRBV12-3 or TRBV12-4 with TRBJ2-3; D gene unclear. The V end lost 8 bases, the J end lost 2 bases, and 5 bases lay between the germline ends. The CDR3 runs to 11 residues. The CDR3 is CASGYTDTQYF. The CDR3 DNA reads TGTGCCAGCGGCTACACAGATACGCAGTATTTT.

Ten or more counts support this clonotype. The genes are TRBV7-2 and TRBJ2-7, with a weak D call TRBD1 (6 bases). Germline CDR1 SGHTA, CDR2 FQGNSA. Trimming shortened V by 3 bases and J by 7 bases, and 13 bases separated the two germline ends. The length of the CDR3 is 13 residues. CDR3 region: CASSFSPQGEQYF. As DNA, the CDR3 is TGTGCCAGCAGCTTCAGTCCGCAGGGGGAGCAGTACTTC.

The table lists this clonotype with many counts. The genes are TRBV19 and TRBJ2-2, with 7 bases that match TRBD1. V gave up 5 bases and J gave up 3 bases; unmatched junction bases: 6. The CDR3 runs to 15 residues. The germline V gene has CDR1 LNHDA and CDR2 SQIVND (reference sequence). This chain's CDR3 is CASSARTGYTGELFF. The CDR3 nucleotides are TGTGCCAGTAGTGCCCGGACAGGCTACACCGGGGAGCTGTTTTTT.

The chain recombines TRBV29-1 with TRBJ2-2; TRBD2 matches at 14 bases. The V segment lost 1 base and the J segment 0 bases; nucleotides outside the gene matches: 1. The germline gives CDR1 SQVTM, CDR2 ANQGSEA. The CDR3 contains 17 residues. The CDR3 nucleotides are TGCAGCGTTGAAGGACTAGCGGGAGGGACGAACACCGGGGAGCTGTTTTTT. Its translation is CSVEGLAGGTNTGELFF.

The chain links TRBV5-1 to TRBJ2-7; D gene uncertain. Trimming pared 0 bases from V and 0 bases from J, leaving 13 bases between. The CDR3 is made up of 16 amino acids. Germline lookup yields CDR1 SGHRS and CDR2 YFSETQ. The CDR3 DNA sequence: TGCGCCAGCAGCTTGGCTTACAACCGACCCTCCTACGAGCAGTACTTC. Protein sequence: CASSLAYNRPSYEQYF.

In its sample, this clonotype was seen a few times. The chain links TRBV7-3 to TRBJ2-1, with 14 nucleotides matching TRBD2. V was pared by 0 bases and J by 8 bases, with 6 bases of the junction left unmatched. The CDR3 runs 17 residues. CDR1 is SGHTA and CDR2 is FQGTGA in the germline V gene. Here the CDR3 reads CASSLTPGLAGVDEQFF. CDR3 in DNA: TGTGCCAGCAGCTTAACGCCGGGACTAGCGGGAGTAGATGAGCAGTTCTTC.

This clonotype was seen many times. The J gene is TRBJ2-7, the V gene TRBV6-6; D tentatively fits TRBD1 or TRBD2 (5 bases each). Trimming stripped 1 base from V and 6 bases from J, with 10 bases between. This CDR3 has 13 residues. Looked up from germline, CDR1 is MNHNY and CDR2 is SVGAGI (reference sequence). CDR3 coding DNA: TGTGCCAGCAGTTACTTTGGGGGACCCGAGCAGTACTTC. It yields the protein CASSYFGGPEQYF.

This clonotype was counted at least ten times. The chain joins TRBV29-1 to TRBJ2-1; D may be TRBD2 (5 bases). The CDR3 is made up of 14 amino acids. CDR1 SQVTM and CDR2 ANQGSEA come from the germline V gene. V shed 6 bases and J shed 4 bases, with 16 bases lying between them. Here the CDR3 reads CSVAAKEAYNEQFF. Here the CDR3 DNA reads TGCAGCGTCGCTGCGAAGGAGGCTTACAATGAGCAGTTCTTC.

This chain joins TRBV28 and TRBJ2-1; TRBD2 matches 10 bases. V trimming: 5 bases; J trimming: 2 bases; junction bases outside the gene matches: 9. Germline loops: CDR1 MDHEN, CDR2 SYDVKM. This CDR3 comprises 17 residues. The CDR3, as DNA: TGTGCCAGCAGTATAAGCGGGAGGGCTATCCCCTACAATGAGCAGTTCTTC. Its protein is CASSISGRAIPYNEQFF.

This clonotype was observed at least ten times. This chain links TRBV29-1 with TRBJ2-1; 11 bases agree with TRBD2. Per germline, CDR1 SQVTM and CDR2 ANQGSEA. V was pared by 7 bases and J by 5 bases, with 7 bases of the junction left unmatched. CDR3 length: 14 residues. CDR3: CSGRLAGKNNEQFF. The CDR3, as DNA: TGCAGCGGCCGACTAGCGGGGAAGAACAATGAGCAGTTCTTC.

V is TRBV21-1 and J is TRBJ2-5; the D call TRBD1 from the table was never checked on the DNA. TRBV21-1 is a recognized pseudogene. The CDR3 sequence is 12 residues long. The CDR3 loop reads CASSPTGLDQYF. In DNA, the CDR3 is TGTGCCAGCAGCCCGACAGGGTTGGACCAGTACTTC.

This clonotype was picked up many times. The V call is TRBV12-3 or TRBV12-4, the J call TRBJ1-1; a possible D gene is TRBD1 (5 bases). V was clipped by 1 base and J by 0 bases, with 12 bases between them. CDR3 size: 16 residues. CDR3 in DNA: TGTGCCAGCAGTTTAGGGCAGGGAGTAATGAACACTGAAGCTTTCTTT. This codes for CASSLGQGVMNTEAFF.

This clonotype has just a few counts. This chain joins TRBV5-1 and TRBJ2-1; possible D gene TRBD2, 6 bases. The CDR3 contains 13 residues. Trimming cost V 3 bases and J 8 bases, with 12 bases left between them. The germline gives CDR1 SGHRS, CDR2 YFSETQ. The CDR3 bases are TGCGCCAGCAGCTGGGAGGTAGCGCATGAGCAGTTCTTC. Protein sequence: CASSWEVAHEQFF.

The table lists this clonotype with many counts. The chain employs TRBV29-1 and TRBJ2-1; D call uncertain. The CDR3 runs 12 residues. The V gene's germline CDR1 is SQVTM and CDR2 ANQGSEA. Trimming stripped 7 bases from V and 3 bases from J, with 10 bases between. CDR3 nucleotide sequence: TGCAGCGCCGCAGACGGCTACAATGAGCAGTTCTTC. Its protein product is CSAADGYNEQFF.

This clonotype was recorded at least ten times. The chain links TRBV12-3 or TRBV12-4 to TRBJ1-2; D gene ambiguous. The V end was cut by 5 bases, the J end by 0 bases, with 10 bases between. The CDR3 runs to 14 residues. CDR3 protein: CASSLRTANYGYTF. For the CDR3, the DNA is TGTGCCAGCAGTCTGCGGACGGCTAACTATGGCTACACCTTC.

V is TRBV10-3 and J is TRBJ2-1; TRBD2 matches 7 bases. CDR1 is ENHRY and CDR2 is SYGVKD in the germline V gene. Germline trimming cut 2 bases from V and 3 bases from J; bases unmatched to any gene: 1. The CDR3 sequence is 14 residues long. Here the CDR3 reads CAISEASGYNEQFF. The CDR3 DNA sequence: TGTGCCATCAGTGAGGCTAGCGGCTACAATGAGCAGTTCTTC.

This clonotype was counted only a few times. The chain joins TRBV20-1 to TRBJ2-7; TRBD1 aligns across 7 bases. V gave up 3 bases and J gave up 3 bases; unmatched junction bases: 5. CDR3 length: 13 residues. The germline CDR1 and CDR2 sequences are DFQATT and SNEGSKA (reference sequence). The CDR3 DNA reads TGCAGTGCTAGGGGACAGCCGTTCTACGAGCAGTACTTC. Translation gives CSARGQPFYEQYF.

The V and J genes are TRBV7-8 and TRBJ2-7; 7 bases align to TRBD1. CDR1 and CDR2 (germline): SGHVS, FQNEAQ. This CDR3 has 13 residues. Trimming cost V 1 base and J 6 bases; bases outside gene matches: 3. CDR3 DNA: TGTGCCAGCAGCTTAGATCCAGGGGGCGAGCAGTACTTC. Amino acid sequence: CASSLDPGGEQYF.

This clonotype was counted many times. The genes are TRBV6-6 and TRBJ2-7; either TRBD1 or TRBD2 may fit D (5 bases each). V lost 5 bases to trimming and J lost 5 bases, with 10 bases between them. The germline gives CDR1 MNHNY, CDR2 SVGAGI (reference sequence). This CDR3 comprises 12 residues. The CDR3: CASSPVGDEQYF. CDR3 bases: TGTGCCAGCAGTCCCGTGGGGGACGAGCAGTACTTC.

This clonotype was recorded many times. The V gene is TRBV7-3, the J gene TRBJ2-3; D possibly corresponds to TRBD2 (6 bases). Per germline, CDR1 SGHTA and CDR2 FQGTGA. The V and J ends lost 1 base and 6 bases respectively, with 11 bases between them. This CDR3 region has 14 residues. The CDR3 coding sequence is TGTGCCAGCAGCTTAATTGGGGGAGGCGATACGCAGTATTTT. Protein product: CASSLIGGGDTQYF.

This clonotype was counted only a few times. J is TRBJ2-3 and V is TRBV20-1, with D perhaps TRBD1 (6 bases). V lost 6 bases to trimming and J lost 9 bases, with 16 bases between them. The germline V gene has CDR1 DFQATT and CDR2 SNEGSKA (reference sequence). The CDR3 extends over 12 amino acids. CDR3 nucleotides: TGCAGTGCAACCCGGGACACCTTAACGCAGTATTTT. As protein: CSATRDTLTQYF.

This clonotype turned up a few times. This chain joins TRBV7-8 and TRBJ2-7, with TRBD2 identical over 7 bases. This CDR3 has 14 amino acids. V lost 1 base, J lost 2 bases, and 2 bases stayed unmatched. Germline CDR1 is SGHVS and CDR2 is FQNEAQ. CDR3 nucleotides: TGTGCCAGCAGCTTAGACCGGGGGGCCTACGAGCAGTACTTC. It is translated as CASSLDRGAYEQYF.

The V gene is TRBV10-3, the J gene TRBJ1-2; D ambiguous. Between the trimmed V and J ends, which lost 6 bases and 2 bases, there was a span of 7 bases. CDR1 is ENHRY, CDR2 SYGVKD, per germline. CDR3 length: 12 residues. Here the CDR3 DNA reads TGTGCCATCAGAAACACCAACTATGGCTACACCTTC. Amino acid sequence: CAIRNTNYGYTF.

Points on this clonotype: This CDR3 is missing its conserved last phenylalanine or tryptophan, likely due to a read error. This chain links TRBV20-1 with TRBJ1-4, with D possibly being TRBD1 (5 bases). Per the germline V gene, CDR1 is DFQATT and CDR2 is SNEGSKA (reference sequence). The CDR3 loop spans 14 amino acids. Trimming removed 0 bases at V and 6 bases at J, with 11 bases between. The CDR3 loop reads CSARDPGQDEKLFS. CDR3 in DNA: TGCAGTGCTAGAGACCCGGGGCAGGATGAAAAACTGTTTTCT.

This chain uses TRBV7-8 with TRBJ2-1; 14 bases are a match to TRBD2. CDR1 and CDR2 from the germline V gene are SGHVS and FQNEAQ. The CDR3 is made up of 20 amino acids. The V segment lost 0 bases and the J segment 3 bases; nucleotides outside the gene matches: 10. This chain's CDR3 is CASSLAMGLAGAGLYNEQFF. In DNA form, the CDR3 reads TGTGCCAGCAGCTTAGCGATGGGACTAGCGGGAGCGGGGCTCTACAATGAGCAGTTCTTC.

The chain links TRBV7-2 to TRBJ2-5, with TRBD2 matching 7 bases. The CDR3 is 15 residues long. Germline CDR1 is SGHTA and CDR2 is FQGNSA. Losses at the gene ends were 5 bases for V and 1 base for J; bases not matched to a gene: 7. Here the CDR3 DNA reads TGTGCCAGCAGCCCGTGGGGACTACCCCAAGAGACCCAGTACTTC. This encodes CASSPWGLPQETQYF.

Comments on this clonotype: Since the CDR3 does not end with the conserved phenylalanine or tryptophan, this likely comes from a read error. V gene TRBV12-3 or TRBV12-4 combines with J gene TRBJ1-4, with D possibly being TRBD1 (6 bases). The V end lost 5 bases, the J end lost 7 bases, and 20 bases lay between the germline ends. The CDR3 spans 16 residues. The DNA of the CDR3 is TGTGCCAGCAGTCTCCCGATACAGGGTCCTGGTGAAAAACTGTTTTGT. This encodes CASSLPIQGPGEKLFC.

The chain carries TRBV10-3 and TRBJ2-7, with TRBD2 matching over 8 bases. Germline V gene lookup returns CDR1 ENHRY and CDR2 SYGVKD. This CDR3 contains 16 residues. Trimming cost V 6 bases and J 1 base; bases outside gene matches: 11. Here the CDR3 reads CAISVSGGTRSYEQYF. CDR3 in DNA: TGTGCCATCAGCGTGAGCGGGGGTACTAGGTCCTACGAGCAGTACTTC.

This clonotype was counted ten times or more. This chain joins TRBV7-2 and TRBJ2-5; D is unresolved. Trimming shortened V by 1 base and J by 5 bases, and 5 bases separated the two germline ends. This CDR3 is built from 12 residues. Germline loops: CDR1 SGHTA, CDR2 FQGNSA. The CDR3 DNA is TGTGCCAGCAGCTTAGTGGCGGAGACCCAGTACTTC. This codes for CASSLVAETQYF.

The CDR3 spells CASSLVLVFTDTQYF. CDR3 DNA sequence: TGTGCCAGCAGTTTGGTCCTTGTCTTCACAGATACGCAGTATTTT. The chain couples TRBV28 to TRBJ2-3, with unresolved D. V gave up 3 bases and J gave up 2 bases, with 12 bases separating them. The germline V gene encodes CDR1 MDHEN and CDR2 SYDVKM. The CDR3 runs 15 residues.